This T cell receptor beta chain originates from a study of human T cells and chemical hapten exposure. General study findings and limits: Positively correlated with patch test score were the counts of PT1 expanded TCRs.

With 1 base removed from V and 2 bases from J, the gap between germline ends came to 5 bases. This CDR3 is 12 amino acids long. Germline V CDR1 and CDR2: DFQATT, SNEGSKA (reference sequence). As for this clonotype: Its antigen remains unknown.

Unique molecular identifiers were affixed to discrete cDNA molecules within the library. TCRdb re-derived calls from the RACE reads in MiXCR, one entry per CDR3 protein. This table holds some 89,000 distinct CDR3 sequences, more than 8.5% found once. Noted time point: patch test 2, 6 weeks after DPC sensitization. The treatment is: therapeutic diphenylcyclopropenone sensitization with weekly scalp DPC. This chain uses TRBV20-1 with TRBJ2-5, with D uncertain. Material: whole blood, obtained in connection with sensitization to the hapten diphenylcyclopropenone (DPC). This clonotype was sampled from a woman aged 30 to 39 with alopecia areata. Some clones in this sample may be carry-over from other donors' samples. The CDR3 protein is CSARVGQETQYF. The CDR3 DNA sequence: TGCAGTGCTAGAGTGGGACAAGAGACCCAGTACTTC.